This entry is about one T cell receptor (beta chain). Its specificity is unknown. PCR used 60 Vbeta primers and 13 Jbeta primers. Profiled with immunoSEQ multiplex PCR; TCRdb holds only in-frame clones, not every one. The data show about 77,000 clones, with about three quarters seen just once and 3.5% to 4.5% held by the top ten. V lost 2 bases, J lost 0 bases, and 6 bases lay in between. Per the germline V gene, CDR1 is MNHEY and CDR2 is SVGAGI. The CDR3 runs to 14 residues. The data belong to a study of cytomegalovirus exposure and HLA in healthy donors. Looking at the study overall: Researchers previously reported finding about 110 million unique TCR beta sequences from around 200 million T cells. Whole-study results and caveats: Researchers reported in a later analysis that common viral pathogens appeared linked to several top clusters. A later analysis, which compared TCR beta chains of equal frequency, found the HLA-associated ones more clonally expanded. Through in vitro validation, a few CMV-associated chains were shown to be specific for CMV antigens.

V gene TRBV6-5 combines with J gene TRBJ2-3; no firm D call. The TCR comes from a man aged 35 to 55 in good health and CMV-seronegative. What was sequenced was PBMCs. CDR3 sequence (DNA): TGTGCCAGCAGTTACAGCTATAGCACAGATACGCAGTATTTT. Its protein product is CASSYSYSTDTQYF.